These T cell receptor beta chains were read from a single sample in a study of blood T cells in healthy people across ages. MiXCR, run by TCRdb on the 5' RACE reads, gives a single entry per CDR3 protein. This table holds over 700,000 distinct CDR3 sequences, 53% found once. The sample taken for sequencing was blood. These receptors were obtained from a man at least 80 years old in good health. CDR3s include the opening cysteine and the closing phenylalanine or tryptophan.

j_call: .
v_call: TRBV12-3/TRBV12-4
cdr3_aa: CASSLGLAYNEQYF

j_call: TRBJ2-1
v_call: TRBV10-3
cdr3_aa: CAISDGGRRQFF

j_call: TRBJ1-2
v_call: TRBV13
cdr3_aa: CASSIHGDGYTF

j_call: .
v_call: TRBV28
cdr3_aa: CASSLTGGGLEQFF

j_call: TRBJ1-4
v_call: TRBV4-1
cdr3_aa: CASSQDQGRRLFF

j_call: .
v_call: TRBV10-3
cdr3_aa: CAISPQGSEQYF

j_call: TRBJ1-6
v_call: TRBV10-3
cdr3_aa: CAISRGYSPPHF

j_call: TRBJ2-2
v_call: TRBV6-6
cdr3_aa: CASSWENTGELFF

j_call: TRBJ2-5
v_call: TRBV6-1
cdr3_aa: CASSATYQETQYF

j_call: TRBJ2-7
v_call: TRBV6-6
cdr3_aa: CASSLNLGTYEQYF

j_call: TRBJ2-5
v_call: TRBV29-1
cdr3_aa: CSVKLGTGGVETQYF

j_call: TRBJ1-1
v_call: TRBV5-1
cdr3_aa: CASSLIWGRGRIEAFF

j_call: TRBJ2-3
v_call: TRBV18
cdr3_aa: CASSPLSDTQYF

j_call: .
v_call: TRBV24-1
cdr3_aa: CATSDSFMTGVRETQYF

j_call: TRBJ2-1
v_call: TRBV4-1
cdr3_aa: CVSSQVHGNSYNERFF

j_call: TRBJ2-2
v_call: TRBV25-1
cdr3_aa: CASSEIGHTGELFF

j_call: TRBJ2-1
v_call: TRBV12-3/TRBV12-4
cdr3_aa: CASSPTGGYNEQFF

j_call: TRBJ1-2
v_call: TRBV6-5
cdr3_aa: CASSYRTVYGYTF

j_call: TRBJ1-2
v_call: TRBV7-2
cdr3_aa: CASSRDGYGYTF

j_call: TRBJ2-7
v_call: TRBV5-5
cdr3_aa: CASSLGGAVPYEQYF

j_call: TRBJ1-4
v_call: TRBV20-1
cdr3_aa: CSASPQAVGEKLFF

j_call: TRBJ2-7
v_call: TRBV7-3
cdr3_aa: CASSLTGQGASYEQYF

j_call: TRBJ1-1
v_call: TRBV5-5
cdr3_aa: CASSGTVHANTEAFF

j_call: TRBJ2-1
v_call: TRBV5-5
cdr3_aa: CASSPGPTWGNEQFF

j_call: TRBJ2-5
v_call: TRBV7-2
cdr3_aa: CASSLRGGNRETQYF

j_call: TRBJ2-7
v_call: TRBV7-2
cdr3_aa: CASSSARTSPVSYEQYF

j_call: TRBJ2-1
v_call: TRBV12-3/TRBV12-4
cdr3_aa: CASSPLGLAGRNEQFF

j_call: TRBJ2-7
v_call: TRBV4-2
cdr3_aa: CASSEGLTGPYEQYF

j_call: TRBJ2-5
v_call: TRBV7-3
cdr3_aa: CASSRGTSGRGLNEQYF

j_call: TRBJ1-2
v_call: TRBV2
cdr3_aa: CASRGPGDRSYTF

j_call: TRBJ2-1
v_call: TRBV10-3
cdr3_aa: CAISEGGLAGYYNEQFF

j_call: TRBJ2-7
v_call: TRBV7-9
cdr3_aa: CASSLAAAGELTYEQYF

j_call: .
v_call: TRBV28
cdr3_aa: CASRYGLAGGYEQYF

j_call: TRBJ2-1
v_call: TRBV9
cdr3_aa: CASNFGGSYNEQFF

j_call: TRBJ2-1
v_call: TRBV7-2
cdr3_aa: CASSLAGLAANEQFF

j_call: TRBJ1-4
v_call: TRBV6-6
cdr3_aa: CASSYPQGANEKLFF

j_call: TRBJ1-4
v_call: TRBV5-1
cdr3_aa: CASSLEGTANEKLFF

j_call: TRBJ2-3
v_call: TRBV20-1
cdr3_aa: CSARAQRRAGVRYTQYF

j_call: TRBJ2-7
v_call: TRBV4-2
cdr3_aa: CASSQEGAHLYF

j_call: TRBJ2-6
v_call: TRBV2
cdr3_aa: CASSDPTGGESGANVLTF

j_call: TRBJ2-7
v_call: TRBV28
cdr3_aa: CASTQSGTVAYEQYF

j_call: TRBJ2-3
v_call: TRBV12-3/TRBV12-4
cdr3_aa: CVSSYTGRYAYF

j_call: TRBJ2-1
v_call: TRBV2
cdr3_aa: CASSEGRTINEQFF

j_call: TRBJ2-1
v_call: TRBV10-3
cdr3_aa: CAISGNSGRDEQFF

j_call: .
v_call: TRBV20-1
cdr3_aa: CSTREGLREQYF

j_call: TRBJ2-7
v_call: TRBV5-1
cdr3_aa: CASSVKGPAYEQYF

j_call: TRBJ2-2
v_call: TRBV29-1
cdr3_aa: CSVEWGARTGELFF

j_call: TRBJ2-6
v_call: TRBV24-1
cdr3_aa: CATSDVQGSGANVLTF